This T cell receptor beta chain stems from a study of T cell responses to AZD1222 COVID-19 vaccine. In the case of this clone: The antigen is undetermined.

Measured with immunoSEQ multiplex PCR; TCRdb has only the in-frame clones, and not every one. This sample carries 110,000 or so clones, about 89% of them seen once, and the ten largest clones take about 4%. Regarding the study as a whole: Baseline serology detected seropositivity in only six AZD1222 recipients.

This specimen was peripheral blood, taken 28 days after the second AZD1222 dose. This TCR came from an adult who received the AZD1222 COVID-19 vaccine.

CDR3 sequence reads: CASSEINYGYTF. The CDR3 DNA reads as TGTGCCAGCAGTGAAATAAACTATGGCTACACCTTC. This chain uses TRBV2 with TRBJ1-2, with no clear D. The germline V and J ends were trimmed by 2 bases and 2 bases, with 3 bases remaining between them. Germline V lookup: CDR1 SNHLY, CDR2 FYNNEI. This CDR3 is built from 12 residues.